These T cell receptor beta chains were read from a single sample in a study of blood T cell repertoires in COVID-19. TCRdb keeps only in-frame clones here, not all; method: immunoSEQ multiplex PCR. Among over 45,000 clones, about 88% were seen once, and the ten largest hold roughly an eighth. Input material: peripheral blood. These TCRs come from a woman aged 55 to 70 with active COVID-19. CDR3s include the opening cysteine and the closing phenylalanine or tryptophan. The order of the fields is CDR3 length, J gene, V gene, CDR3 protein.

>13|TRBJ1-2|TRBV6-5
CASRGGGTYGYTF
>14|TRBJ1-1|TRBV9
CASSGGQMNTEAFF
>15|TRBJ1-4|TRBV4-1
CASSQGQGAREKLFF
>14|TRBJ2-3|TRBV2
CASGSRDYTDTQYF
>14|TRBJ2-7|TRBV3-1/TRBV3-2
CASSQQGRNYEQYF
>15|TRBJ2-7|TRBV9
CASSPIDRISYEQYF
>12|TRBJ2-7|TRBV12-3/TRBV12-4
CASSSTGREQYF
>16|TRBJ1-4|TRBV5-1
CASSLAASATNEKLFF
>12|TRBJ1-1|TRBV25-1
CASGQGVTEAFF
>13|TRBJ2-3|TRBV10-3
CAIKTGDHDTQYF
>14|TRBJ1-4|TRBV2
CASSAGTGLEKLFF
>11|TRBJ2-5|TRBV10-3
CATGLKETQYF
>12|TRBJ1-3|TRBV2
CASSSQGNTIYF